This T cell receptor (beta chain) is from a study of cytomegalovirus exposure and HLA in healthy donors. Study-wide results and limits: There were under 200 TCR beta chains listed as cytomegalovirus-associated. Beyond CMV serostatus, there was no information to go on about immune exposure. Most TCRs appeared rarely, but some public TCRs recurred in many donors.

CDR1 is SGHRS, CDR2 YFSETQ, per germline. V trimming: 4 bases; J trimming: 0 bases; junction bases outside the gene matches: 7. The CDR3 is 16 residues long. Primers: 60 Vbeta forward and 13 Jbeta reverse. TCRdb's copy holds only in-frame clones and misses some; the assay was immunoSEQ multiplex PCR. The repertoire holds about 150,000 clones, with 73% as singletons. A word on this clone: Its antigen is not identified.

The chain uses TRBV5-1 and TRBJ2-1; 7 bases match TRBD2. Sequencing was carried out using PBMCs. The receptor was isolated from a woman aged 18-30 years in good health and CMV-seropositive. Here the CDR3 reads CASSETSLSSYNEQFF. The CDR3 bases are TGCGCCAGCAGCGAGACTAGCCTAAGCTCCTACAATGAGCAGTTCTTC.